The source of this TCR beta chain is a study of T cells in localized non-small cell lung cancer. Notes on the study in general: Uninvolved adjacent lung had higher T cell clonality than tumor and all other tissues. Because researchers sequenced only one region of the tumor, heterogeneity is still possible. The study detected a median about 50 of the top 100 tumor clones in adjacent lung. Longer survival (overall) was linked to higher T cell density in blood.

Method: immunoSEQ multiplex PCR; TCRdb's copy keeps in-frame clones and lacks some. The table lists 23,000 or so clones, around 90% of them singletons. Unmatched junction bases numbered 7, after V lost 5 bases and J lost 4 bases. Germline lookup yields CDR1 SQVTM and CDR2 ANQGSEA. The CDR3 sequence is 14 residues long. With respect to this clone: Its antigen is undetermined.

The TCR originated in a male donor at least 60 years old with stage II lung adenocarcinoma. The sequencing used peripheral blood mononuclear cells, collected before any cancer treatment. The chain links TRBV29-1 to TRBJ2-1, with 8 bases that match TRBD2. CDR3 sequence reads: CSVQAGEFYNEQFF. CDR3 bases: TGCAGCGTTCAAGCGGGAGAGTTTTACAATGAGCAGTTCTTC.